The 17 T cell receptor beta chains reported below all come from one sample, sequenced in a study of blood T cell repertoires in COVID-19. The data were produced by immunoSEQ multiplex PCR, yet TCRdb's version contains in-frame clones alone and is incomplete. The table records roughly 250,000 clones, 83% of them present only once. The sample consisted of PBMCs or T cells enriched from blood (not recorded which). Receptor source: a woman between 35 and 50 years old who had been exposed to COVID-19.

The sample holds a few counts of this clone. The genes are TRBV19 and TRBJ1-1; D is uncertain. V was cut by 7 bases and J by 1 base, with 19 bases left in between. The CDR3 loop spans 16 amino acids. From germline, CDR1 is LNHDA and CDR2 SQIVND (reference sequence). The CDR3 region has the DNA TGTGCCAGTATTCGGAGACCGGGATCCAAGAACACTGAAGCTTTCTTT. It yields the protein CASIRRPGSKNTEAFF.

The rearrangement uses TRBV30 and TRBJ2-7; a possible D gene is TRBD1 (5 bases). CDR1 is GTSNPN and CDR2 is SVGIG in the germline V gene (reference sequence). V lost 5 bases and J 0 bases, leaving 11 bases between the germline ends. The CDR3 is made up of 13 amino acids. The CDR3 DNA reads TGTGCCTGGGAAGATGGGGCCTCCTACGAGCAGTACTTC. It yields the protein CAWEDGASYEQYF.

J is TRBJ1-2 and V is TRBV28; TRBD1 matches 10 bases. V shed 5 bases and J 4 bases; nucleotides not matched to a gene: 7. The CDR3 consists of 15 residues. The germline CDR1 and CDR2 sequences are MDHEN and SYDVKM. As DNA, the CDR3 is TGTGCCAGCAGTCAGGGACAGGGGTTCATCTATGGCTACACCTTC. Translating it yields CASSQGQGFIYGYTF.

The chain employs TRBV5-4 and TRBJ1-2; a possible D gene is TRBD1 (5 bases). Trimming removed 2 bases at V and 6 bases at J, with 14 bases between. Germline V CDR1 and CDR2: SGHNT, YYREEE (reference sequence). CDR3 length: 14 amino acids. The CDR3 loop reads CASSFAGLSDGYTF. In nucleotides, the CDR3 is TGTGCCAGCAGCTTTGCAGGGTTATCTGATGGCTACACCTTC.

This clone has only one observation. CDR3 nucleotides: TGTGCCAGCAGCGTTAGCGGGGGGGCTTTAGAGACCCAGTACTTC. Translating gives CASSVSGGALETQYF. The chain links TRBV7-2 to TRBJ2-5; TRBD2 agrees at 11 bases. Germline V gene data show CDR1 as SGHTA and CDR2 as FQGNSA. V lost 5 bases and J lost 4; bases outside the gene matches: 6. The CDR3 consists of 15 residues.

J is TRBJ1-2 and V is TRBV19; the D is unclear. This CDR3 comprises 12 residues. Germline-derived CDR1 and CDR2 are LNHDA and SQIVND (reference sequence). V lost 7 bases, J lost 4 bases, and 10 bases lay in between. The CDR3 region is CASTLGGYGYTF. The CDR3 nucleotides are TGTGCCAGTACATTAGGCGGCTATGGCTACACCTTC.

The chain uses TRBV5-1 and TRBJ2-7; D possibly corresponds to TRBD2 (6 bases). Trimming removed 1 base from V and 1 base from J, with 21 bases in between. The CDR3 extends over 18 amino acids. Germline CDR1 reads SGHRS; CDR2 reads YFSETQ. The DNA for the CDR3 is TGCGCCAGCAGCTTGTCTGGGGGGATCGGAGTGATTTCCTACGAGCAGTACTTC. Translating it yields CASSLSGGIGVISYEQYF.

This rearrangement joins TRBV10-1 to TRBJ2-7; the match to TRBD1 covers 8 bases. Germline-derived CDR1 and CDR2 are WNHNN and SYGVQD (reference sequence). The CDR3 spans 14 residues. V was pared by 2 bases and J by 3 bases, with 3 bases of the junction left unmatched. CDR3 amino acids: CASSERDRIYEQYF. In nucleotides, the CDR3 is TGCGCCAGCAGTGAGAGGGACAGGATCTACGAGCAGTACTTC.

In the case of this clone: Within the sample, other DNA sequences also encode this same CDR3. This chain uses TRBV9 with TRBJ1-1; 11 bases agree with TRBD1. This CDR3 is 14 amino acids long. Germline V gives CDR1 SGDLS, CDR2 YYNGEE. V lost 4 bases to trimming and J lost 5 bases; unmatched junction nucleotides: 4. In DNA, the CDR3 is TGTGCCAGCAGCCCTGGGACAGGGGGAACTGAAGCTTTCTTT. Its protein product is CASSPGTGGTEAFF.

To note about this clone: Other DNA sequences in the same sample also yield this CDR3. The CDR3: CASSPGQLNTEAFF. DNA for the CDR3: TGTGCCAGCAGCCCTGGACAACTGAACACTGAAGCTTTCTTT. The J gene is TRBJ1-1, the V gene TRBV7-8; maybe TRBD1 (5 bases). CDR3 length: 14 amino acids. Germline values: CDR1 SGHVS, CDR2 FQNEAQ. Trimming left V 5 bases short and J 0 bases short, with 10 bases between.

J is TRBJ2-3 and V is TRBV7-3, with D possibly TRBD1 on 6 matching bases. The germline V gene has CDR1 SGHTA and CDR2 FQGTGA. This CDR3 comprises 12 residues. V was pared by 8 bases and J by 6 bases, with 12 bases between. CDR3 in DNA: TGTGCCAGCGGACAGAGTGGGGATACGCAGTATTTT. Amino acids: CASGQSGDTQYF.

This clone was counted once. V usage is TRBV7-6 and J usage is TRBJ2-2; 10 nucleotides agree with TRBD1. The CDR3 length is 18 residues. Germline values: CDR1 SGHVS, CDR2 FNYEAQ. V shed 4 bases, J shed 3 bases, and the junction held 11 bases outside the gene matches. The CDR3 is CASSYPPPGQGYTGELFF. CDR3 bases: TGTGCCAGCAGCTACCCCCCCCCGGGACAGGGGTACACCGGGGAGCTGTTTTTT.

The V call is TRBV2, the J call TRBJ1-2; 12 nucleotides line up with TRBD1. The germline V gene encodes CDR1 SNHLY and CDR2 FYNNEI. J gave up 4 bases and V 6 bases, and 3 bases lay outside the gene matches. The CDR3 contains 14 residues. The CDR3: CASRGTGGFYGYTF. CDR3 DNA sequence: TGTGCCAGCAGGGGGACAGGGGGCTTCTATGGCTACACCTTC.

The gene calls are TRBV7-6 and TRBJ1-5, with a tentative D call TRBD1 (6 bases). This CDR3 is built from 15 residues. Germline CDR1 and CDR2: SGHVS and FNYEAQ. With 5 bases removed from V and 4 bases from J, the gap between germline ends came to 15 bases. The CDR3 sequence: CASSPGGRGNQPQHF. For the CDR3, the DNA is TGTGCCAGCAGCCCGGGGGGGAGGGGGAATCAGCCCCAGCATTTT.

This chain links TRBV4-2 with TRBJ2-5; 8 bases align to TRBD2. The J segment lost 1 base and the V segment lost 1 base, leaving 8 bases of the junction unmatched. The CDR3 is 17 amino acids. Germline assignment: CDR1 LGHNA and CDR2 YNFKEQ. The CDR3 sequence is CASSQAVGGGLQETQYF. CDR3 coding DNA: TGTGCCAGCAGCCAAGCCGTCGGGGGGGGCCTCCAAGAGACCCAGTACTTC.

The V and J genes are TRBV19 and TRBJ2-2; 7 bases match TRBD2. Germline values: CDR1 LNHDA, CDR2 SQIVND (reference sequence). The CDR3 consists of 12 residues. J lost 6 bases, V lost 11 bases, and 6 bases had no gene match. CDR3 residues: CAGSAGAGELFF. The DNA of the CDR3 is TGTGCCGGGAGCGCGGGAGCCGGGGAGCTGTTTTTT.

This chain joins TRBV5-1 and TRBJ2-2; 8 bases line up with TRBD2. Per the germline V gene, CDR1 is SGHRS and CDR2 is YFSETQ. J lost 0 bases, V lost 3 bases, and 7 bases had no gene match. The CDR3 consists of 17 residues. CDR3 coding DNA: TGCGCCAGCAGCTGGGGAGCGGGGGACTCGAACACCGGGGAGCTGTTTTTT. This encodes CASSWGAGDSNTGELFF.